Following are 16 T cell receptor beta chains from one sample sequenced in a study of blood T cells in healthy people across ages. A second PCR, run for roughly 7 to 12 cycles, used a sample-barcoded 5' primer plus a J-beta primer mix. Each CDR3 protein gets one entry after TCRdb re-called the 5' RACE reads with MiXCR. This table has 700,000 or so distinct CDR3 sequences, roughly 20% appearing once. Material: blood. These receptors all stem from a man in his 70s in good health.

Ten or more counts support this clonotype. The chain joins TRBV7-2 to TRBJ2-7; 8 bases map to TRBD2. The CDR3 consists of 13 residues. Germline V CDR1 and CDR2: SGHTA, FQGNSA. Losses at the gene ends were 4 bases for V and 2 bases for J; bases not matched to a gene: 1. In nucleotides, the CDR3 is TGTGCCAGCAGCTGGACTAGCACCTACGAGCAGTACGTC. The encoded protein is CASSWTSTYEQYV.

This CDR3 reads CSARQYNEQFF. The CDR3 DNA reads as TGCAGTGCTAGACAATACAATGAGCAGTTCTTC. This chain joins TRBV20-1 and TRBJ2-7; D is undetermined. The DNA end lines up better with TRBJ2-1; the J call may be wrong. The CDR3 extends over 11 amino acids. Germline CDR1 is DFQATT and CDR2 is SNEGSKA (reference sequence).

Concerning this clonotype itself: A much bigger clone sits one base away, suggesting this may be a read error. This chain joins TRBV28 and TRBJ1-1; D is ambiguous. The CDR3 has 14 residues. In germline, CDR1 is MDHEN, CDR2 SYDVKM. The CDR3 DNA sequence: TGTGCCAGCAGGAAAAAGGGCATGAACACTGGAGCTTTCTTT. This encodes CASRKKGMNTGAFF.

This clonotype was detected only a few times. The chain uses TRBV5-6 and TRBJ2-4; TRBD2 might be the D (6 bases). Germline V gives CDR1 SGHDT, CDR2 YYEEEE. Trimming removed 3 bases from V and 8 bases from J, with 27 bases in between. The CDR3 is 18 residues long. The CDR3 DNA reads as TGTGCCAGCAGCTCGAAACCGACTAGAAAATACTCGATGGACATTCAGTACTTC. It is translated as CASSSKPTRKYSMDIQYF.

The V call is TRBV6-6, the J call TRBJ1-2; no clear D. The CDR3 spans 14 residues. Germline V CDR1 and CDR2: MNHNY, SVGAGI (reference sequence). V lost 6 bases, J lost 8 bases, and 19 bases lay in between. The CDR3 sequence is CASRLGVRSEGYTF. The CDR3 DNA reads TGTGCCAGCAGGTTGGGAGTAAGAAGCGAGGGCTACACCTTC.

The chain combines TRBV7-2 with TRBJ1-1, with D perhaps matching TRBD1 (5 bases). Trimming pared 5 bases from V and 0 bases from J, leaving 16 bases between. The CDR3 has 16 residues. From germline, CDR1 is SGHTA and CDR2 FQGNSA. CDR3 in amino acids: CASSPQPGPMNTEAFF. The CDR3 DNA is TGTGCCAGCAGCCCCCAACCGGGACCGATGAACACTGAAGCTTTCTTT.

CDR3 sequence reads: CASSDQANTGELFF. In nucleotides, the CDR3 is TGCGCCAGCAGCGACCAGGCGAACACCGGGGAGCTGTTTTTT. The genes are TRBV5-1 and TRBJ2-2; unclear D gene. V lost 4 bases to trimming and J lost 0 bases, with 7 bases between them. CDR1 is SGHRS and CDR2 is YFSETQ in the germline V gene. CDR3 size: 14 residues.

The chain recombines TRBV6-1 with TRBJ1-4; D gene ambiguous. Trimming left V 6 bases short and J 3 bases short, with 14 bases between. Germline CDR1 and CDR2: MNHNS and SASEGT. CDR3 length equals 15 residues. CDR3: CASRESDWANEKLFF. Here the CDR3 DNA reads TGTGCCAGCAGGGAATCGGACTGGGCTAATGAAAAACTGTTTTTT.

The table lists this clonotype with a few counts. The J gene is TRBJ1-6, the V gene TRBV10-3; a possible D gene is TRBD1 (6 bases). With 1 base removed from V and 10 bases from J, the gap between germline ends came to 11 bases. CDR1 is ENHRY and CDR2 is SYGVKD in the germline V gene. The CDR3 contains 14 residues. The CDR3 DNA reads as TGTGCCATCAGTGAGTGGGGCCAGGGGTCACCCCTCCACTTT. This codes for CAISEWGQGSPLHF.

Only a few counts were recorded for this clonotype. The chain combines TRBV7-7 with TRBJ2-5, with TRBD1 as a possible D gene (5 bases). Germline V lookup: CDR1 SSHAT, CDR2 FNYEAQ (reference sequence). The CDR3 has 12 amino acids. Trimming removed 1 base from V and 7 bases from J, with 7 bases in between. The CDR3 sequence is CASSLEGVTQYF. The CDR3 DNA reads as TGTGCCAGCAGCTTAGAAGGGGTGACCCAGTACTTC.

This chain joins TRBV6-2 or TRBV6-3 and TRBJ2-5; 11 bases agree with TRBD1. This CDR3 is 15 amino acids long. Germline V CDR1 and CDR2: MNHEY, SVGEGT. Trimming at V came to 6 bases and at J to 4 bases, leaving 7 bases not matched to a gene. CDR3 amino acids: CASSVGQGGLETQYF. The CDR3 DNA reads TGTGCCAGCAGCGTGGGACAGGGGGGATTAGAGACCCAGTACTTC.

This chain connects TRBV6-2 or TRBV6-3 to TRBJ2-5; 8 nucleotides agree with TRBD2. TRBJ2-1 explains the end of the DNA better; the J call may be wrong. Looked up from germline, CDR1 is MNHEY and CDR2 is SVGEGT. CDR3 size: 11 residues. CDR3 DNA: TGTGCCAGCAGTTGGACTAGCTTGCAGTTCTTC. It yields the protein CASSWTSLQFF.

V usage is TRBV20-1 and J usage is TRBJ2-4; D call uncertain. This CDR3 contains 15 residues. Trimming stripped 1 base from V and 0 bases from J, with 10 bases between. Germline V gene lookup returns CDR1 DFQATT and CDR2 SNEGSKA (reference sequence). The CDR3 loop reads CSARVGRVAKNIQYF. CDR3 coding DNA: TGCAGTGCTAGAGTCGGCAGAGTAGCCAAAAACATTCAGTACTTC.

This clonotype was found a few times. CDR3 DNA sequence: TGTGCCAGCAGAGAAAGCGGTGAAAAACTGTTTTTT. It codes for CASRESGEKLFF. The chain uses TRBV6-2 or TRBV6-3 and TRBJ1-4; the D is unclear. The germline V gene has CDR1 MNHEY and CDR2 SVGEGT. The V end lost 6 bases, the J end lost 7 bases, and 9 bases lay between the germline ends. The CDR3 extends over 12 amino acids.

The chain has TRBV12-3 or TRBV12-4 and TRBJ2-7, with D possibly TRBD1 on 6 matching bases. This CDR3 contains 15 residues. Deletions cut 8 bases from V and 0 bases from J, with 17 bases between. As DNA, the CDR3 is TGTGCCAGCTCCTTGCGCCGGGACAACTCCTACGAGCAGTACTTC. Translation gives CASSLRRDNSYEQYF.

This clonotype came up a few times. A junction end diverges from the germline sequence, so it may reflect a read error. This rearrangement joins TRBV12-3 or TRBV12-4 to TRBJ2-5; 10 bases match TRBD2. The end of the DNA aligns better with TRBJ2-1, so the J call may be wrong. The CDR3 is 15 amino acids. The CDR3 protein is CTSSLAGGLPNEQFF. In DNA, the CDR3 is TGTACCAGCAGTTTAGCGGGAGGACTCCCAAATGAGCAGTTCTTC.